This entry concerns a single TCR beta chain. Its antigen target is currently unknown. Base qualities are not recorded, but no much larger clone differs from it by a single base. The data were taken from a study of somatic mutations in cytotoxic T cells in rheumatoid arthritis (dated by TCRdb to about 2017). Concerning the study at large: Peripheral blood (approximately 30 ml EDTA) was collected from patients immediately after diagnosis and before any treatment began. Patient and control groups had essentially identical median ages. To characterize clonality, the study used TCRB deep sequencing while asking whether somatic mutations are carried by expanded CD8+ T-cell clones in newly diagnosed, untreated rheumatoid arthritis. TCRB deep sequencing covered 65 patients with rheumatoid arthritis along with 20 healthy controls. Some T-cell populations stained with V beta antibodies were sorted by flow on a FACSAria II or Sony SH800 to nearly 100% purity, with sorted V beta1+ cells additionally subjected to TCRB sequencing.

On an AutoMACS, CD4+ and CD8+ cells were isolated via positive magnetic bead selection, and their purity was verified by flow cytometry. Initial screening for clonal expansions relied on flow cytometry with a TCR V beta antibody panel, after which sorted CD8+ fractions underwent TCRB deep sequencing for characterization. Peripheral blood mononuclear cells were isolated by Ficoll-Paque PLUS density gradient separation. DNA from CD4-enriched, CD8-enriched or PBMC samples was extracted using Nucleospin Tissue or Tissue XS kits and then quantified on a Qubit 2.0 fluorometer. TCRB CDR3 sequencing used the immunoSEQ assay on genomic DNA. As for how the authors treated the data: Published virus-specific TCRB sequences were compared with patient CD8+ clones larger than 1%, and only a few matches were found. Analyses were restricted to productive TCRB rearrangements. Defining a clone by its unique TCRB CDR3 sequence, the study calculated clonality as a productive clonality index derived from Shannon entropy. Repertoire overlap between two samples was calculated from the template counts of each clone relative to total templates per sample. Flow cytometry-measured V-gene usage correlated with V-gene usage from TCRB sequencing, with a Spearman r of more than 0.6. As stored in TCRdb, this immuneACCESS dataset retains in-frame rearrangements with V and J assigned. A fraction of the clones does not appear; measured against another copy, unresolved V genes explain less than half of the discrepancy, and the remainder lacks a known reason. That table is the source of V, J and clone size, and D and trimming were worked out from the DNA. The sample profile shows around 7,400 clones; roughly 90% of them were found once. 15% to 20% of the sample lies in the top ten.

What the authors observed across the whole study: The antigen targets of the expanded CD8+ clones were unknown, and absence from virus-specific databases did not rule out viral specificity. Rheumatoid arthritis patients and age-matched healthy controls did not significantly differ in CD8+ T-cell clonality. No adjustment for multiple comparisons was made for the slight TRBV07 underrepresentation in patients. An increase of CD8+ clonality with age was seen in patients (Spearman r ≈ 0.49) but not in healthy controls. In 8 of 65 patients the largest CD8+ clone exceeded 20% of CD8+ cells, and several identical CD8+ TCRB sequences were shared between blood and synovial fluid.

The junction carries 11 bases between V and J, which are trimmed by 5 bases and 0 bases respectively. According to the germline V gene (reference sequence), CDR1 reads LNHDA and CDR2 reads SQIVND. Its CDR3 holds 15 amino acids, cysteine through phenylalanine. Just the 45-base CDR3 DNA is kept, in frame starting at base 1. The sequence came from a man aged 35 to 55 with rheumatoid arthritis. The rearrangement combines TRBV19 with TRBJ2-1; a weak D assignment points to TRBD1 (6 bases agree). Input material: CD8+ T cells sorted from blood. CDR3 loop: CASSVGQSSYNEQFF. The nucleotides are TGTGCCAGTAGTGTCGGACAGAGCTCCTACAATGAGCAGTTCTTC.